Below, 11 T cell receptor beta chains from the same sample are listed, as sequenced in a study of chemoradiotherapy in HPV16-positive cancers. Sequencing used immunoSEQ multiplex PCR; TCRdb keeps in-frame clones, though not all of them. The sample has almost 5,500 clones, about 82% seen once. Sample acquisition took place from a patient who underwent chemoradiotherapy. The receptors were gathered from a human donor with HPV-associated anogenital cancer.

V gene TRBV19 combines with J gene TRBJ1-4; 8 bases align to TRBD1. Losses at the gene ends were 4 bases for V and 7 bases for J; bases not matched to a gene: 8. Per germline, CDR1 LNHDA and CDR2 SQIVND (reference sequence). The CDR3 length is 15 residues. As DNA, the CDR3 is TGTGCCAGTAGTACGGACAGGGCTGGGGGTGAAAAACTGTTTTTT. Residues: CASSTDRAGGEKLFF.

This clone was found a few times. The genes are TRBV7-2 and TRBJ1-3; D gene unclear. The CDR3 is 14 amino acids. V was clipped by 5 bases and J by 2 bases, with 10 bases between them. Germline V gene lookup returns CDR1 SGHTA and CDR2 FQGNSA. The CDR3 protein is CASSPLTTGNTIYF. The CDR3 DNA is TGTGCCAGCAGCCCGCTGACAACTGGAAACACCATATATTTT.

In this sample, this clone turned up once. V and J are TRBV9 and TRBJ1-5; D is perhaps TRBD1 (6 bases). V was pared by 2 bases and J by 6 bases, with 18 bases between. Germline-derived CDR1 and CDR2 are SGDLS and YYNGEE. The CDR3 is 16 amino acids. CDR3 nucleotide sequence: TGTGCCAGCAGCGTCTGGGGGCGGGATCAAAGTCAGCCCCAGCATTTT. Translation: CASSVWGRDQSQPQHF. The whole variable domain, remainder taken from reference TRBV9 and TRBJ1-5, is DSGVTQTPKHLITATGQRVTLRCSPRSGDLSVYWYQQSLDQGLQFLIQYYNGEERAKGNILERFSAQQFPDLHSELNLSSLELGDSALYFCASSVWGRDQSQPQHFGDGTRLSIL.

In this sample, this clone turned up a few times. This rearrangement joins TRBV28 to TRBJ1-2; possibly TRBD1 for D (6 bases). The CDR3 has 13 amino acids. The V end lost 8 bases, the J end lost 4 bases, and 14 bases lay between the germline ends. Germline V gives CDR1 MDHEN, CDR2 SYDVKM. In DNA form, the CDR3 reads TGTGCCAGCGGACGAACAGGGCTCTATGGCTACACCTTC. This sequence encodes CASGRTGLYGYTF.

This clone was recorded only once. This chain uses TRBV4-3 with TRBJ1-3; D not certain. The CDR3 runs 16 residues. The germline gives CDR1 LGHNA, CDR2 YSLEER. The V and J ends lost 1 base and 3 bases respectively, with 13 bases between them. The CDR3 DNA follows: TGCGCCAGCAGCCAAGCTAGGGAACTGGGTGGAAACACCATATATTTT. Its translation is CASSQARELGGNTIYF.

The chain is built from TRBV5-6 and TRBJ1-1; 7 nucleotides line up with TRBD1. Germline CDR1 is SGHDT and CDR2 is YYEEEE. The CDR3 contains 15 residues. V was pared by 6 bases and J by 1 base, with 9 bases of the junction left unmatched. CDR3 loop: CASINRQGWNTEAFF. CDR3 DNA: TGTGCCAGCATAAACCGACAGGGCTGGAACACTGAAGCTTTCTTT.

The CDR3 sequence is CASSTSGEETQYF. The DNA for the CDR3 is TGTGCCAGCAGCACTAGCGGGGAAGAGACCCAGTACTTC. V gene TRBV7-2 combines with J gene TRBJ2-5; 10 positions agree with TRBD2. V dropped 5 bases and J dropped 3; count of bases not matched to a gene: 0. The CDR3 has 13 amino acids. Germline CDR1 and CDR2: SGHTA and FQGNSA.

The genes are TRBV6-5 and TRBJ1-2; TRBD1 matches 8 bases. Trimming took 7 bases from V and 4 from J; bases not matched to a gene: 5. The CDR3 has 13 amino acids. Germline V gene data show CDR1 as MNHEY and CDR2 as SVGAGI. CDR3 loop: CASNPGTGYGYTF. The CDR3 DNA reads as TGTGCCAGCAACCCTGGGACAGGCTATGGCTACACCTTC.

The CDR3 loop reads CASSWREQETQYF. CDR3 in DNA: TGTGCCAGCAGTTGGCGAGAGCAAGAGACCCAGTACTTC. This rearrangement joins TRBV6-6 to TRBJ2-5; D gene uncertain. Germline CDR1 is MNHNY and CDR2 is SVGAGI (reference sequence). This CDR3 region has 13 residues. V gave up 4 bases and J gave up 2 bases, with 8 bases separating them.

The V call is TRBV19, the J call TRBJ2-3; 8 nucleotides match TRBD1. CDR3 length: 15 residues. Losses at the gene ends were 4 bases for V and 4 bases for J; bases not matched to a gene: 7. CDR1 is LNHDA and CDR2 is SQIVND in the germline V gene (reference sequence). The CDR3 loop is CASSTLQGGSDTQYF. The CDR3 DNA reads TGTGCCAGTAGTACACTACAGGGGGGTTCAGATACGCAGTATTTT.

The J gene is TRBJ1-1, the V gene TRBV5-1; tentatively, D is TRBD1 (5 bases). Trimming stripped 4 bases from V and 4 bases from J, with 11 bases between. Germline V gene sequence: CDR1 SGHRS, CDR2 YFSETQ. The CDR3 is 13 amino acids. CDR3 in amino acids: CASSTQGGTEAFF. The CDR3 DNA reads TGCGCCAGCAGCACGCAGGGTGGCACTGAAGCTTTCTTT.